The clone carrying this T cell receptor (beta chain) was counted only a few times. Its target is not known. The sample is drawn from a study of T-cell reconstitution after alpha-beta-depleted transplantation in children. A TCRbeta library incorporating unique molecular identifiers was prepared. TCRdb fed the PCR reads into MiXCR, producing one record per CDR3 protein. The data hold about 830,000 distinct CDR3 sequences, with less than 20% observed a single time. Germline loops: CDR1 MGHRA, CDR2 YSYEKL. V lost 1 base and J lost 1, with 14 bases in between. The CDR3 totals 16 residues. Broader study findings: About two months after transplant, alpha-beta T cells reportedly came from several hundred expanded graft clones.

The sequence came from a male patient aged 10-17 years who had a stem cell transplant for acute lymphoblastic leukemia, so the T cells may come from the graft donor. The chain is built from TRBV4-1 and TRBJ2-7; no clear D gene. The starting material was PBMCs, mostly from graft donor cells, obtained 360 days after TCRalphabeta/CD19-depleted stem cell transplant. This chain's CDR3 is CASSQGGVFGSYEQYF. The CDR3 DNA is TGCGCCAGCAGCCAAGGTGGGGTATTTGGGTCCTACGAGCAGTACTTC.